What follows are 15 T cell receptor beta chains derived from one specimen sequenced in a study of identical twins. TCRdb reprocessed the 5' RACE reads with MiXCR, giving one entry per CDR3 protein. This table holds under 900,000 distinct CDR3 sequences, 10% to 15% found once. The data were also submitted as part of a second study, on yellow fever vaccine responses in identical twins.

The sequencing sample was made of PBMCs. Receptors originate from a woman aged 18-29 years in good health.

This chain joins TRBV20-1 and TRBJ2-5, with TRBD1 identical over 10 bases. The ends lost 0 bases at V and 7 bases at J; junction bases unmatched: 8. CDR1 is DFQATT, CDR2 SNEGSKA, per germline (reference sequence). This CDR3 is 15 amino acids long. The DNA of the CDR3 is TGCAGTGCTAGAGATCCCGGGACAGGGGATGTGACCCAGTACTTC. It specifies CSARDPGTGDVTQYF.

There are many counts of this clonotype. The gene calls are TRBV20-1 and TRBJ1-2; D gene unclear. The germline V and J ends were trimmed by 6 bases and 2 bases, with 10 bases remaining between them. Germline loops: CDR1 DFQATT, CDR2 SNEGSKA (reference sequence). The CDR3 is 12 residues long. The DNA of the CDR3 is TGCAGTGCCCCGACGGACAACTATGGCTACACCTTC. Translated: CSAPTDNYGYTF.

This chain uses TRBV20-1 with TRBJ2-7, with unresolved D. Germline V lookup: CDR1 DFQATT, CDR2 SNEGSKA (reference sequence). With 6 bases removed from V and 5 bases from J, the gap between germline ends came to 11 bases. The CDR3 is made up of 11 amino acids. CDR3 nucleotides: TGCAGTGCAAGACTGGTCGACGAGCAGTACTTC. Amino acids: CSARLVDEQYF.

This clonotype was observed at least ten times. This chain joins TRBV20-1 and TRBJ2-5, with D perhaps given as TRBD1 or TRBD2 (6 bases each). V was trimmed by 4 bases and J by 5 bases, leaving 17 bases between them. This CDR3 has 14 amino acids. Germline CDR1 reads DFQATT; CDR2 reads SNEGSKA (reference sequence). The CDR3 DNA is TGCAGTGCTAAACAGACAGGCCGGGGGGAGACCCAGTACTTC. Amino acids: CSAKQTGRGETQYF.

This clonotype was found a few times. The CDR3 sequence is CASSLGRLAGGNLPYTGELFF. The CDR3 bases are TGTGCCAGCAGCTTAGGTCGGCTAGCGGGAGGCAACCTACCGTACACCGGGGAGCTGTTTTTT. This rearrangement joins TRBV11-1 to TRBJ2-2; 11 bases are a match to TRBD2. CDR1 and CDR2 (germline): SGHAT, FQDESV (reference sequence). The J segment lost 3 bases and the V segment lost 1 base, leaving 16 bases of the junction unmatched. The CDR3 is 21 residues long.

There are many counts of this clonotype. The chain links TRBV29-1 to TRBJ2-1; tentative D call: TRBD1 (7 bases). This CDR3 spans 13 amino acids. V was trimmed by 4 bases and J by 3 bases, leaving 10 bases between them. Germline values: CDR1 SQVTM, CDR2 ANQGSEA. The CDR3 DNA sequence: TGCAGCGTTGGCGGGACAGTCTACAATGAGCAGTTCTTC. It specifies CSVGGTVYNEQFF.

This clonotype was counted between two and nine times. The rearrangement links TRBV20-1 to TRBJ1-5; possible D gene TRBD1, 6 bases. The ends were cut back, 5 bases at V and 7 bases at J, with 9 bases in the middle. Germline V gene lookup returns CDR1 DFQATT and CDR2 SNEGSKA (reference sequence). CDR3 size: 11 residues. CDR3 sequence: CSAEGGQPQHF. Written as DNA, the CDR3 is TGCAGTGCTGAGGGGGGGCAGCCCCAGCATTTT.

There are a few counts of this clonotype. This chain links TRBV20-1 with TRBJ2-2, with D perhaps assigned TRBD1 or TRBD2 (5 bases each). This CDR3 comprises 15 residues. The V gene's germline CDR1 is DFQATT and CDR2 SNEGSKA (reference sequence). Trimming pared 2 bases from V and 2 bases from J, leaving 12 bases between. Written as DNA, the CDR3 is TGCAGTGCTAGATTACCGGGACGCAACACCGGGGAGCTGTTTTTT. Translation: CSARLPGRNTGELFF.

The rearrangement uses TRBV3-1 and TRBJ2-5; TRBD2 matches 9 bases. Germline loops: CDR1 LGHDT, CDR2 YNNKEL (reference sequence). Unmatched junction bases numbered 12, after V lost 0 bases and J lost 4 bases. The CDR3 consists of 18 residues. CDR3 bases: TGTGCCAGCAGCCAAGAAGAGGGTAGCGGGAGATTTGGAGAGACCCAGTACTTC. Translated, it gives CASSQEEGSGRFGETQYF.

This clonotype was recorded at least ten times. The chain links TRBV18 to TRBJ2-7; perhaps TRBD2 as D (6 bases). CDR3 length: 13 residues. CDR1 KGHSH and CDR2 LQKENI come from the germline V gene. The ends were cut back, 6 bases at V and 7 bases at J, with 16 bases in the middle. This CDR3 reads CASSPQGSGEQYV. CDR3 in DNA: TGTGCCAGCTCCCCCCAGGGTAGCGGTGAGCAGTACGTC.

The chain uses TRBV11-2 and TRBJ2-7; no firm D call. Germline V gene lookup returns CDR1 SGHAT and CDR2 FQNNGV. The V and J ends lost 3 bases and 3 bases respectively, with 9 bases between them. The length of the CDR3 is 13 residues. The CDR3 coding sequence is TGTGCCAGCAGCTTTTGGGGTAACTACGAGCAGTACTTC. As protein: CASSFWGNYEQYF.

This clonotype was counted many times. This chain connects TRBV12-3 or TRBV12-4 to TRBJ1-2, with D perhaps matching TRBD1 (5 bases). CDR3 length: 14 residues. Trimming took 5 bases from V and 4 from J, leaving 14 bases between them. DNA of the CDR3: TGTGCCAGCAGTGTTAACAGGAAGGGCTATGGCTACACCTTC. Encoded protein: CASSVNRKGYGYTF.

The V and J genes are TRBV20-1 and TRBJ1-4; TRBD1 might be the D (6 bases). CDR3 length: 14 amino acids. V lost 3 bases to trimming and J lost 10 bases, with 18 bases between them. The germline CDR1 and CDR2 sequences are DFQATT and SNEGSKA (reference sequence). The CDR3: CSASQAGAPVKLFF. The CDR3 DNA reads as TGCAGTGCTAGTCAGGCAGGGGCGCCGGTAAAACTGTTTTTT.

There are a few counts of this clonotype. V gene TRBV5-1 combines with J gene TRBJ2-7, with 8 positions matching TRBD2. V was clipped by 4 bases and J by 7 bases; unmatched bases: 7. The CDR3 covers 13 residues. The V gene's germline CDR1 is SGHRS and CDR2 YFSETQ. CDR3 nucleotides: TGCGCCAGCAGCACGGGGGGGTTGCTAGAGCAGTACGTC. Amino acids: CASSTGGLLEQYV.

The chain joins TRBV19 to TRBJ2-7; possibly TRBD2 for D (6 bases). The germline V and J ends were trimmed by 7 bases and 8 bases, with 18 bases remaining between them. CDR1 and CDR2 (germline): LNHDA, SQIVND (reference sequence). The CDR3 is 13 amino acids. The CDR3 spells CASTSPGSWKQYF. The CDR3 DNA is TGTGCCAGTACCTCGCCCGGGAGTTGGAAGCAGTACTTC.